The rows below give T cell receptor beta chains drawn from one sample of a study of control samples from healthy donors and cancer patients. Using immunoSEQ multiplex PCR, the repertoire was profiled, and TCRdb retains in-frame clones only, with some absent. The sample holds roughly 81,000 clones, roughly 84% seen once. The specimen was PBMCs. Receptor source: a man aged 60 to 75 with head and neck cancer. CDR3s include the opening cysteine and the closing phenylalanine or tryptophan. The order of the fields is D gene, J gene, V gene, clone size, CDR3 protein, CDR3 DNA. D genes are given only for firm matches. Not all rows give a size; the values are once, few, many and, for expanded clones, a class.

>.|TRBJ2-7|TRBV11-2|.
CASSLFTGTPSYEQYF
TGTGCCAGCAGCTTATTCACGGGGACCCCGTCCTACGAGCAGTACTTC
>.|TRBJ2-7|TRBV5-1|once
CASSFSGSSYEQYF
TGCGCCAGCAGCTTTAGCGGTAGCTCCTACGAGCAGTACTTC
>.|TRBJ2-5|TRBV5-6|.
CASSPGGPQETQYF
TGTGCCAGCAGCCCCGGGGGGCCGCAAGAGACCCAGTACTTC
>.|TRBJ2-5|TRBV5-6|.
CASSFQQGWETQYF
TGTGCCAGCAGCTTTCAGCAGGGGTGGGAGACCCAGTACTTC
>.|TRBJ1-3|TRBV28|.
CASSSLQARPAIYF
TGTGCCAGCAGCTCTCTTCAGGCCCGGCCCGCCATATATTTT
>TRBD2|TRBJ2-3|TRBV7-8|.
CASSPLFGGGSTDTQYF
TGTGCCAGCAGCCCCCTTTTTGGGGGAGGGAGCACAGATACGCAGTATTTT
>TRBD2|TRBJ2-1|TRBV4-2|.
CASSPGTSGPVDEQFF
TGTGCCAGCAGCCCCGGGACTAGCGGACCTGTCGATGAGCAGTTCTTC
>TRBD1|TRBJ2-1|TRBV10-3|.
CAISEVGQYNEQFF
TGTGCCATCAGTGAGGTGGGACAGTACAATGAGCAGTTCTTC
>.|TRBJ2-1|TRBV21-1|.
CASRKTTPGLAVSSYNEQFF
TGTGCCAGCAGAAAAACGACTCCGGGACTAGCGGTGAGCTCCTACAATGAGCAGTTCTTC
>.|TRBJ1-5|TRBV6-5|.
CASRLSGAGQPQHF
TGTGCCAGCAGATTATCGGGGGCAGGTCAGCCCCAGCATTTT
>.|TRBJ2-1|TRBV19|.
CASIGGAHNEQFF
TGTGCCAGTATAGGCGGGGCCCACAATGAGCAGTTCTTC
>TRBD2|TRBJ2-3|TRBV7-9|.
CASSVTSGPNTDTQYF
TGTGCCAGCAGCGTAACTAGCGGCCCTAACACAGATACGCAGTATTTT
>.|TRBJ2-2|TRBV6-6|.
CASSPLQGGELFF
TGTGCCAGCAGTCCCCTCCAGGGCGGGGAGCTGTTTTTT
>.|TRBJ2-7|TRBV29-1|few
CSASDSAYEQYF
TGCAGCGCCTCGGATAGTGCCTACGAGCAGTACTTC
>.|TRBJ2-2|TRBV7-9|once
CASSFGAGTGELFF
TGTGCCAGCAGCTTTGGGGCCGGGACCGGGGAGCTGTTTTTT
>TRBD1|TRBJ1-5|TRBV19|.
CASSMGQGANQPQHF
TGTGCCAGTAGTATGGGACAGGGGGCCAATCAGCCCCAGCATTTT
>.|TRBJ1-1|TRBV5-1|.
CASSLAVSNTEAFF
TGCGCCAGCAGCTTAGCGGTCTCGAACACTGAAGCTTTCTTT
>TRBD1|TRBJ1-1|TRBV11-2|.
CASSLGPGQLLNTEAFF
TGTGCCAGCAGCCTAGGCCCGGGACAGCTCTTGAACACTGAAGCTTTCTTT
>TRBD2|TRBJ2-1|TRBV10-3|.
CAISAPHKAGNEQFF
TGTGCCATCAGTGCCCCGCATAAAGCGGGGAATGAGCAGTTCTTC
>TRBD2|TRBJ2-2|TRBV27|once
CASSGLGAGGSGELFF
TGTGCCAGCAGTGGGTTGGGGGCGGGAGGGTCCGGGGAGCTGTTTTTT
>.|TRBJ1-3|TRBV5-1|.
CASSLDGTISGNTIYF
TGCGCCAGCAGCTTGGACGGCACAATCTCTGGAAACACCATATATTTT
>.|TRBJ2-7|TRBV4-2|.
CASSQAGGGLIYEQYF
TGTGCCAGCAGCCAAGCTGGGGGGGGCCTCATCTACGAGCAGTACTTC
>.|TRBJ1-2|TRBV5-6|once
CASSLARQGRLYGYTF
TGTGCCAGCAGCTTAGCCAGGCAGGGACGACTCTATGGCTACACCTTC
>.|TRBJ2-1|TRBV7-9|.
CASSFLWRDTSEQFF
TGTGCCAGCAGCTTTCTCTGGCGGGATACGAGTGAGCAGTTCTTC
>.|TRBJ2-7|TRBV3-1/TRBV3-2|few
CASSQDMGKQYF
TGTGCCAGCAGCCAAGATATGGGAAAGCAGTACTTC
>TRBD1|TRBJ1-5|TRBV6-5|.
CASSFRQGLGQPQHF
TGTGCCAGCAGTTTTCGACAGGGCTTGGGGCAGCCCCAGCATTTT
>TRBD1|TRBJ1-5|TRBV4-1|few
CASSQAGQGNQPQHF
TGCGCCAGCAGCCAAGCGGGACAGGGGAATCAGCCCCAGCATTTT
>TRBD1|TRBJ2-7|TRBV27|.
CASSPRRQGARYEQYF
TGTGCCAGCAGTCCCCGCCGACAGGGGGCGCGCTACGAGCAGTACTTC
>TRBD1|TRBJ1-6|TRBV5-1|.
CASSLGQVLGNSPLHF
TGCGCCAGCAGCCTTGGACAGGTTCTTGGTAATTCACCCCTCCACTTT
>.|TRBJ2-1|TRBV11-2|.
CASSLFLILGEQFF
TGTGCCAGCAGCTTATTCCTGATCCTAGGTGAGCAGTTCTTC
>TRBD2|TRBJ2-1|TRBV27|.
CASSSRLAVPDNEQFF
TGTGCCAGCAGTTCCCGACTAGCGGTTCCTGACAATGAGCAGTTCTTC
>.|TRBJ2-1|TRBV5-1|few
CASSRGLRRANEQFF
TGCGCCAGCAGCAGGGGGTTAAGAAGGGCGAATGAGCAGTTCTTC
>.|TRBJ1-1|TRBV11-2|.
CASSSLGLPEKNTEAFF
TGTGCCAGCAGCTCCCTCGGGCTACCTGAAAAGAACACTGAAGCTTTCTTT
>TRBD1|TRBJ1-5|TRBV9|.
CASGTGDNQPQHF
TGTGCCAGCGGGACAGGGGACAATCAGCCCCAGCATTTT
>.|TRBJ2-7|TRBV4-1|.
CASSPRGLGSAYEQYF
TGCGCCAGCAGCCCGAGAGGTCTGGGATCCGCCTACGAGCAGTACTTC
>.|TRBJ1-6|TRBV18|.
CASSPRDDRLYNSPLHF
TGTGCCAGCTCACCACGAGACGACAGGCTGTATAATTCACCCCTCCACTTT
>TRBD1|TRBJ1-6|TRBV13|.
CASSFWTGPSRALHF
TGTGCCAGCAGCTTCTGGACAGGTCCGAGTAGGGCCCTCCACTTT
>.|TRBJ2-7|TRBV6-5|.
CASSYLVGGEQYF
TGTGCCAGCAGTTACCTTGTCGGTGGAGAGCAGTACTTC
>.|TRBJ2-7|TRBV7-9|.
CASSLDRVGEQYF
TGTGCCAGCAGCTTAGACAGGGTTGGCGAGCAGTACTTC
>.|TRBJ2-5|TRBV7-9|once
CASSLRVRETQYF
TGTGCCAGCAGCCTCCGGGTCCGGGAGACCCAGTACTTC
>.|TRBJ2-1|TRBV10-3|.
CAISARTESYNEQFF
TGTGCCATCAGTGCTCGGACAGAATCCTACAATGAGCAGTTCTTC
>.|TRBJ2-7|TRBV29-1|.
CSGLASGYEQYF
TGCAGCGGCCTAGCGTCGGGCTACGAGCAGTACTTC
>.|TRBJ2-7|TRBV3-1/TRBV3-2|.
CASGASPPYEQYF
TGTGCCAGCGGGGCCTCCCCGCCCTACGAGCAGTACTTC
>.|TRBJ1-6|TRBV18|.
CASSPGQGGSPLHF
TGTGCCAGCTCACCAGGGCAGGGAGGTTCACCCCTCCACTTT
>TRBD2|TRBJ2-2|TRBV19|.
CASSVLAGGSGGELFF
TGTGCCAGTAGCGTACTAGCGGGAGGGAGTGGCGGGGAGCTGTTTTTT
>TRBD1|TRBJ1-5|TRBV7-2|.
CASSLLGQDNQPQHF
TGTGCCAGCAGCTTACTGGGACAGGACAATCAGCCCCAGCATTTT
>.|TRBJ2-7|TRBV9|.
CASSVDGDTLTEQYF
TGTGCCAGCAGCGTAGATGGGGACACCCTCACCGAGCAGTACTTC
>TRBD2|TRBJ2-1|TRBV24-1|.
CATRVSGISANEQFF
TGTGCCACCAGAGTTAGCGGGATCAGTGCGAATGAGCAGTTCTTC
>.|TRBJ2-5|TRBV12-3/TRBV12-4|.
CASSSWGSETQYF
TGTGCCAGCAGTTCGTGGGGTAGCGAGACCCAGTACTTC
>.|TRBJ2-2|TRBV7-2|.
CASSLVGTANTGELFF
TGTGCCAGCAGCTTAGTAGGGACGGCGAACACCGGGGAGCTGTTTTTT
>.|TRBJ1-2|TRBV5-1|once
CASSFVQAVGYTF
TGCGCCAGCAGCTTCGTCCAGGCGGTCGGCTACACCTTC
>.|TRBJ1-2|TRBV3-1/TRBV3-2|.
CASSQEWQAPGGYTF
TGTGCCAGCAGCCAAGAGTGGCAAGCTCCCGGGGGCTACACCTTC
>.|TRBJ1-2|TRBV6-1|.
CASSEKGPPTAQRVYGYTF
TGTGCCAGCAGTGAAAAGGGCCCCCCGACAGCGCAGAGGGTCTATGGCTACACCTTC
>.|TRBJ2-2|TRBV27|once
CASSILTGELFF
TGTGCCAGCAGTATCCTCACCGGGGAGCTGTTTTTT
>.|TRBJ1-3|TRBV18|.
CASSSSTGVSGNTIYF
TGTGCCAGCTCATCAAGTACGGGGGTCTCTGGAAACACCATATATTTT